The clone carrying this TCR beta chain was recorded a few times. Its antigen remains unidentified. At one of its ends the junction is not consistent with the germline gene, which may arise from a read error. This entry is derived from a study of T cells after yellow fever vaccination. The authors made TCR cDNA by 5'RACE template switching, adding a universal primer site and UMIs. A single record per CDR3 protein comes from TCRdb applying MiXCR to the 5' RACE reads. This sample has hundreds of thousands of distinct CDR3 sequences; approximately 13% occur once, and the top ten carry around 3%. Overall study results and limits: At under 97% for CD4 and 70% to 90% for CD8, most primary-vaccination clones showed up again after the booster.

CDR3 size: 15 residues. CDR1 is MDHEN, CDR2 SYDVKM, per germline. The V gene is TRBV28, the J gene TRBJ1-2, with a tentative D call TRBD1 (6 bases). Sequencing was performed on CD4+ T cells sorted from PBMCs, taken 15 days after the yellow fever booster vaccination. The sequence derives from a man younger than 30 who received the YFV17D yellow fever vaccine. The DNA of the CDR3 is TGTGCCAGCAGCTTATGGGACACTTCTAACTATGGCTACACCTTC. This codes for CASSLWDTSNYGYTF.